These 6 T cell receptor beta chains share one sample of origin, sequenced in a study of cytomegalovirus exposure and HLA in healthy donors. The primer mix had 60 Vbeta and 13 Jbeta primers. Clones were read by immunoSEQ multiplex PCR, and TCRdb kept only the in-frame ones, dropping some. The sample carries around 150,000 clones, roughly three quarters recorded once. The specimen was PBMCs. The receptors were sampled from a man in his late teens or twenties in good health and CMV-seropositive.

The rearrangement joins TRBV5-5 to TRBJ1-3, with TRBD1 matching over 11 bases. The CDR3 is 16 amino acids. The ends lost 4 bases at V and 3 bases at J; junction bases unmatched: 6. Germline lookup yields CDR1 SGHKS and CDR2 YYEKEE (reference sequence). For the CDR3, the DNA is TGTGCCAGCAGCCGGCGGACAGGGGGCCTTGGAAACACCATATATTTT. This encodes CASSRRTGGLGNTIYF.

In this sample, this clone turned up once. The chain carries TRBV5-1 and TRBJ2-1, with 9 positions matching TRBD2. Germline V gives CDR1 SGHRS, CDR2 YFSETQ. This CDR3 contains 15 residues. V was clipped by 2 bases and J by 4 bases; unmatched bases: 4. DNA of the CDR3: TGCGCCAGCAGCTTAGGGCTAGCGGGATACAATGAGCAGTTCTTC. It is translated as CASSLGLAGYNEQFF.

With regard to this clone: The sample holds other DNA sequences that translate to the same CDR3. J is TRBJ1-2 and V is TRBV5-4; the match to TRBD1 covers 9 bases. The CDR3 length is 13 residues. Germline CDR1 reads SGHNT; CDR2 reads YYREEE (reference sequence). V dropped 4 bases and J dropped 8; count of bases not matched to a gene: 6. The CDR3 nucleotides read TGTGCCAGCAGCCCGGACAGGGGACGAGGCTACACCTTC. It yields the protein CASSPDRGRGYTF.

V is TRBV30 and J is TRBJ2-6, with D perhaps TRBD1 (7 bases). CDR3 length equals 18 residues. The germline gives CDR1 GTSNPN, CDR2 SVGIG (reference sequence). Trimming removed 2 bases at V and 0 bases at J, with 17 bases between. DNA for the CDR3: TGTGCCTGGAGTAAAGGGGGCAGGGGGGTCTCTGGGGCCAACGTCCTGACTTTC. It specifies CAWSKGGRGVSGANVLTF. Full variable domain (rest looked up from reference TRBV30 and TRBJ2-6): SQTIHQWPATLVQPVGSPLSLECTVEGTSNPNLYWYRQAAGRGLQLLFYSVGIGQISSEVPQNLSASRPQDRQFILSSKKLLLSDSGFYLCAWSKGGRGVSGANVLTFGAGSRLTVL.

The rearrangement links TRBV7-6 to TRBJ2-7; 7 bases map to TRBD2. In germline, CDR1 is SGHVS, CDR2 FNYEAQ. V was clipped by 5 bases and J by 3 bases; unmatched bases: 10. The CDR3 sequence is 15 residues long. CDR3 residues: CASSLPGLKFYEQYV. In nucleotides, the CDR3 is TGTGCCAGCAGCCTTCCGGGACTAAAATTCTACGAGCAGTACGTC.

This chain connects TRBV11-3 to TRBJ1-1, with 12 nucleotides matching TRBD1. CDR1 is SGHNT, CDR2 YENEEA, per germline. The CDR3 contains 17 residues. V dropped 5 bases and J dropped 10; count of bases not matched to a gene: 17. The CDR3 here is CASSHPRDRGRGRGAFF. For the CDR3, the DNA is TGTGCCAGCAGCCACCCCAGGGACAGGGGGCGAGGTAGGGGAGCTTTCTTT. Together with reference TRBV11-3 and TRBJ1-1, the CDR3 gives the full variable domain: EAGVVQSPRYKIIEKKQPVAFWCNPISGHNTLYWYLQNLGQGPELLIRYENEEAVDDSQLPKDRFSAERLKGVDSTLKIQPAELGDSAVYLCASSHPRDRGRGRGAFFGQGTRLTVV.